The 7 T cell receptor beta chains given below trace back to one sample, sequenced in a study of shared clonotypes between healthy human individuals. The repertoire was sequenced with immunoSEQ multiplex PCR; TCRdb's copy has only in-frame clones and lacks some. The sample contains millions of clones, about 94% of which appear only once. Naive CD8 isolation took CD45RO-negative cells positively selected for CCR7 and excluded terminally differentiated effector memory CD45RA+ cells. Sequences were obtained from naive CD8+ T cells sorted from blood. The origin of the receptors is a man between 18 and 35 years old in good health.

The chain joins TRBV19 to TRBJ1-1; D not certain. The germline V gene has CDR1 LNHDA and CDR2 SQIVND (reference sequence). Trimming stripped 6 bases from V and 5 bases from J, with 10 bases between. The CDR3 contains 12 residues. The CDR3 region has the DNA TGTGCCAGTAGAGCCGGTGGGACTGAAGCTTTCTTT. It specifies CASRAGGTEAFF.

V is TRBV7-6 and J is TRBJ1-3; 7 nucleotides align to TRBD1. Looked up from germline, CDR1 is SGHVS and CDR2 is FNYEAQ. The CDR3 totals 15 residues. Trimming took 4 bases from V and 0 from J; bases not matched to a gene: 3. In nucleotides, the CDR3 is TGTGCCAGCAGCTCAGACAGGGCCTCTGGAAACACCATATATTTT. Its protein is CASSSDRASGNTIYF.

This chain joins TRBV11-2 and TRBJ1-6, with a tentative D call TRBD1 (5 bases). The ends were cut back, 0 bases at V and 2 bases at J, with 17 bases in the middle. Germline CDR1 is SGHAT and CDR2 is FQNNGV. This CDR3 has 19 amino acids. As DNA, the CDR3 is TGTGCCAGCAGCTTAGATCCTCGCACCGGGACCGCCTATAATTCACCCCTCCACTTT. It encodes CASSLDPRTGTAYNSPLHF.

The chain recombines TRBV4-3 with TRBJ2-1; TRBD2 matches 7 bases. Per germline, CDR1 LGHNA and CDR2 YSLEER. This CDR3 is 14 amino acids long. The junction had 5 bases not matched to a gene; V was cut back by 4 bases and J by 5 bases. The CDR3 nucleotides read TGCGCCAGCAGCCCCGCGGGAGAGAACAATGAGCAGTTCTTC. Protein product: CASSPAGENNEQFF.

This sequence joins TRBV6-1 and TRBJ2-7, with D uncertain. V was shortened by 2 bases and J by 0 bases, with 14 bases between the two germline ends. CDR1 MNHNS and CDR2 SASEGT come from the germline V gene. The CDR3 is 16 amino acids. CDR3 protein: CASSEPAGFISYEQYF. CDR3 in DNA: TGTGCCAGCAGTGAACCCGCAGGTTTCATCTCCTACGAGCAGTACTTC.

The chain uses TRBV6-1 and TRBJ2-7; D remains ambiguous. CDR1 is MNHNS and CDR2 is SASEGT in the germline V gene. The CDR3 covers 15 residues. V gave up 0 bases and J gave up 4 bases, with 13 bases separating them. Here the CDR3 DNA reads TGTGCCAGCAGTGAAGCGTGGAGTAGCAGGTACGAGCAGTACTTC. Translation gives CASSEAWSSRYEQYF.

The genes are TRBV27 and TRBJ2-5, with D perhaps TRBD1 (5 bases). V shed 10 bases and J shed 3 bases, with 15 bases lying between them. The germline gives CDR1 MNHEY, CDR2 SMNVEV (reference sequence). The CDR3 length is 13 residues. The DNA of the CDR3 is TGTGCCACCAGATTTGGGGCTAAAGAGACCCAGTACTTC. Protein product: CATRFGAKETQYF.